The source of this T cell receptor (beta chain) is a study of shared clonotypes between healthy human individuals. The germline V gene has CDR1 SGHTA and CDR2 FQGNSA. With 4 bases removed from V and 9 bases from J, the gap between germline ends came to 7 bases. The CDR3 covers 11 residues. Assay: immunoSEQ multiplex PCR; the TCRdb copy retains only in-frame clones and omits some. The sample lists some 900,000 clones; 76% were seen once. This clone was found many times. This TCR was recovered from a man younger than 35 in good health. This chain joins TRBV7-2 and TRBJ2-1; D unresolved. The sample was memory CD4+ T cells sorted from blood. The subset is: CD45RA-negative fraction. CDR3 residues: CASSYSGEQFF. The CDR3, as DNA: TGTGCCAGCAGCTACTCGGGTGAGCAGTTCTTC.